This entry lists 25 T cell receptor beta chains sequenced from one sample in a study of cytomegalovirus exposure and HLA in healthy donors. Primers for the PCR totalled 60 Vbeta and 13 Jbeta. Profiled with immunoSEQ multiplex PCR; TCRdb holds only in-frame clones, not every one. Of about 140,000 clones listed, approximately 71% are singletons. Sequencing input: PBMCs. Source of these receptors: a woman aged 45-65 years in good health and CMV-seronegative.

The rearrangement links TRBV5-1 to TRBJ2-3; 7 bases fit TRBD2. The CDR3 runs 15 residues. Germline lookup yields CDR1 SGHRS and CDR2 YFSETQ. V was pared by 0 bases and J by 3 bases, with 4 bases of the junction left unmatched. CDR3 sequence reads: CASSLVGGGTDTQYF. Written as DNA, the CDR3 is TGCGCCAGCAGCTTGGTGGGGGGGGGTACAGATACGCAGTATTTT.

The chain links TRBV4-1 to TRBJ1-2, with D possibly TRBD1 on 6 matching bases. The CDR3 has 14 amino acids. Germline V CDR1 and CDR2: MGHRA, YSYEKL. V dropped 3 bases and J dropped 5 bases, with 13 bases sitting between them. CDR3 amino acids: CASSQAGRGYGYTF. The CDR3, as DNA: TGCGCCAGCAGCCAGGCCGGGAGGGGGTATGGCTACACCTTC.

A remark on this clone: This sample includes further DNA sequences coding for the same CDR3. The CDR3 DNA sequence: TGTGCCAGCAGTTTACTTGGCGGGAACACTGAAGCTTTCTTT. This gives the protein CASSLLGGNTEAFF. V and J are TRBV27 and TRBJ1-1; D gene ambiguous. V was clipped by 2 bases and J by 1 base, with 8 bases between them. This CDR3 is 14 amino acids long. The germline V gene has CDR1 MNHEY and CDR2 SMNVEV (reference sequence).

The V gene is TRBV6-6, the J gene TRBJ1-1, with TRBD1 identical over 7 bases. V lost 6 bases and J lost 6; bases outside the gene matches: 13. The CDR3 spans 15 residues. Looked up from germline, CDR1 is MNHNY and CDR2 is SVGAGI (reference sequence). In DNA, the CDR3 is TGTGCCAGCAGACGCAAACCTGACAGGGACCCTGAAGCTTTCTTT. Its protein is CASRRKPDRDPEAFF.

This chain joins TRBV2 and TRBJ2-3, with TRBD2 matching over 14 bases. V dropped 5 bases and J dropped 2; count of bases not matched to a gene: 15. The CDR3 loop spans 20 amino acids. Looked up from germline, CDR1 is SNHLY and CDR2 is FYNNEI. The CDR3 loop reads CASSNKPGLAGDLDTDTQYF. The CDR3 nucleotides are TGTGCCAGCAGTAATAAGCCGGGACTAGCGGGGGACCTCGACACAGATACGCAGTATTTT.

The J gene is TRBJ1-6, the V gene TRBV5-1; maybe TRBD1 (5 bases). This CDR3 is built from 15 residues. Germline V gives CDR1 SGHRS, CDR2 YFSETQ. Trimming took 4 bases from V and 7 from J, leaving 15 bases between them. The CDR3 is CASSTSGTVNSPLHF. CDR3 sequence (DNA): TGCGCCAGCAGCACAAGCGGGACGGTGAATTCACCCCTCCACTTT.

The V gene is TRBV29-1, the J gene TRBJ1-1, with D possibly matching TRBD1 (5 bases). V was cut by 3 bases and J by 3 bases, with 11 bases left in between. The germline gives CDR1 SQVTM, CDR2 ANQGSEA. This CDR3 has 13 residues. In DNA form, the CDR3 reads TGCAGCGTTGAGGGAGGCAGGGACACTGAAGCTTTCTTT. Translation: CSVEGGRDTEAFF.

This chain uses TRBV6-1 with TRBJ1-4; a weak D match, TRBD1 (5 bases). The V end was cut by 4 bases, the J end by 8 bases, with 14 bases between. CDR1 is MNHNS, CDR2 SASEGT, per germline. The CDR3 runs to 14 residues. This CDR3 reads CASSATEGREKLFF. The DNA for the CDR3 is TGTGCCAGCAGTGCCACGGAGGGGCGAGAAAAACTGTTTTTT.

The chain carries TRBV25-1 and TRBJ2-1; 11 positions agree with TRBD2. This CDR3 is 18 amino acids long. Losses at the gene ends were 2 bases for V and 2 bases for J; bases not matched to a gene: 8. CDR1 and CDR2 (germline): MGHDK, SYGVNS. The CDR3 DNA is TGTGCCAGCAGTGAACATAGCGGGGGGGCCGGAGCCTACAATGAGCAGTTCTTC. It is translated as CASSEHSGGAGAYNEQFF.

The genes are TRBV4-1 and TRBJ2-2; 8 bases map to TRBD2. J gave up 4 bases and V 4 bases, and 5 bases lay outside the gene matches. CDR3 size: 15 residues. In germline, CDR1 is MGHRA, CDR2 YSYEKL. CDR3 amino acids: CASSPRRGATGELFF. The CDR3 DNA follows: TGCGCCAGCAGCCCCCGGCGGGGGGCCACCGGGGAGCTGTTTTTT.

The rearrangement links TRBV6-1 to TRBJ2-2; 10 bases are shared with TRBD1. The V gene's germline CDR1 is MNHNS and CDR2 SASEGT. V was pared by 5 bases and J by 4 bases, with 4 bases of the junction left unmatched. This CDR3 is built from 15 residues. The CDR3 region has the DNA TGTGCCAGCAGTTGGGACAGGGGACCCACCGGGGAGCTGTTTTTT. This codes for CASSWDRGPTGELFF.

In its sample, this clone was seen once. The V and J genes are TRBV6-1 and TRBJ1-2, with a tentative D call TRBD1 (5 bases). Trimming took off 5 bases at V and 6 bases at J, with 19 bases between the two ends. This CDR3 region has 15 residues. From germline, CDR1 is MNHNS and CDR2 SASEGT. CDR3 region: CASSPLHRGGNGYTF. In DNA form, the CDR3 reads TGTGCCAGCAGTCCTCTTCACCGGGGCGGGAATGGCTACACCTTC.

This clone came up once. As DNA, the CDR3 is TGTGCCAGCAGTATAGCGGGGGGGCTCGGAGCCGGGGAGCTGTTTTTT. Encoded protein: CASSIAGGLGAGELFF. The rearrangement joins TRBV6-6 to TRBJ2-2; 11 nucleotides line up with TRBD2. J gave up 6 bases and V 5 bases, and 8 bases lay outside the gene matches. CDR1 and CDR2 from the germline V gene are MNHNY and SVGAGI (reference sequence). This CDR3 spans 16 amino acids.

The rearrangement uses TRBV7-2 and TRBJ1-1; D perhaps matches TRBD1 (5 bases). V gave up 5 bases and J gave up 4 bases, with 11 bases separating them. The CDR3 length is 13 residues. Germline lookup yields CDR1 SGHTA and CDR2 FQGNSA. CDR3 sequence: CASSRRQRTEAFF. CDR3 in DNA: TGTGCCAGCAGCCGAAGACAGCGCACTGAAGCTTTCTTT.

CDR3 residues: CASSRDRVMGSYNEQFF. CDR3 bases: TGTGCCAGTAGTAGGGACAGGGTAATGGGCTCCTACAATGAGCAGTTCTTC. V and J are TRBV19 and TRBJ2-1; 9 nucleotides agree with TRBD1. Germline V gives CDR1 LNHDA, CDR2 SQIVND (reference sequence). J was trimmed by 0 bases and V by 4 bases; bases with no gene match: 7. The CDR3 contains 17 residues.

V is TRBV28 and J is TRBJ1-6; D unclear. The CDR3 length is 14 residues. Looked up from germline, CDR1 is MDHEN and CDR2 is SYDVKM. Trimming took off 2 bases at V and 5 bases at J, with 7 bases between the two ends. CDR3 loop: CASSLGQNNSPLHF. CDR3 bases: TGTGCCAGCAGTTTAGGTCAGAATAATTCACCCCTCCACTTT.

The chain carries TRBV27 and TRBJ1-3; D is unclear. V was clipped by 3 bases and J by 0 bases, with 21 bases between them. The CDR3 contains 19 residues. Germline loops: CDR1 MNHEY, CDR2 SMNVEV (reference sequence). The CDR3 reads CASSLGGPASFSSGNTIYF. The CDR3 nucleotides are TGTGCCAGCAGTTTGGGAGGACCCGCGTCTTTTAGCTCTGGAAACACCATATATTTT.

The chain has TRBV13 and TRBJ2-1; 8 bases align to TRBD2. Germline V gives CDR1 PRHDT, CDR2 FYEKMQ (reference sequence). The V segment lost 0 bases and the J segment 4 bases; nucleotides outside the gene matches: 5. The CDR3 has 16 amino acids. This chain's CDR3 is CASSLGGGGTYNEQFF. DNA for the CDR3: TGTGCCAGCAGCTTAGGCGGGGGGGGCACTTACAATGAGCAGTTCTTC.

The rearrangement links TRBV30 to TRBJ2-1; weak D call: TRBD1 (5 bases). Trimming left V 2 bases short and J 3 bases short, with 14 bases between. The CDR3 spans 15 residues. Germline-derived CDR1 and CDR2 are GTSNPN and SVGIG (reference sequence). CDR3 sequence reads: CAWSLVGAIYNEQFF. CDR3 nucleotide sequence: TGTGCCTGGAGTTTGGTAGGGGCCATCTACAATGAGCAGTTCTTC.

The V and J genes are TRBV2 and TRBJ2-1; unclear D gene. The CDR3 runs to 15 residues. Deletions cut 0 bases from V and 4 bases from J, with 10 bases between. The germline V gene encodes CDR1 SNHLY and CDR2 FYNNEI. The CDR3 loop reads CASSEARLSYNEQFF. The CDR3 nucleotides are TGTGCCAGCAGTGAAGCGCGACTTAGTTACAATGAGCAGTTCTTC.

This chain joins TRBV2 and TRBJ1-5, with 7 bases matching TRBD1. V lost 7 bases, J lost 4 bases, and 13 bases stayed unmatched. The length of the CDR3 is 16 residues. The germline gives CDR1 SNHLY, CDR2 FYNNEI. CDR3 sequence (DNA): TGTGCCAGCAAGGCCCCTGGGGACAGACTAAATCAGCCCCAGCATTTT. It translates to CASKAPGDRLNQPQHF.

The table lists this clone with a count of one. J is TRBJ1-5 and V is TRBV5-5; D remains ambiguous. The germline V and J ends were trimmed by 0 bases and 4 bases, with 11 bases remaining between them. The CDR3 is 15 amino acids. The germline CDR1 and CDR2 sequences are SGHKS and YYEKEE (reference sequence). The CDR3 bases are TGTGCCAGCAGCTTGGGGTGGCAGGAAAATCAGCCCCAGCATTTT. Translated, it gives CASSLGWQENQPQHF.

This clone appeared a few times. The chain is built from TRBV18 and TRBJ2-5; 10 positions agree with TRBD2. Unmatched junction bases numbered 15, after V lost 6 bases and J lost 5 bases. There are 17 residues in the CDR3. The V gene's germline CDR1 is KGHSH and CDR2 LQKENI. CDR3: CASSPGLATTRGETQYF. CDR3 sequence (DNA): TGTGCCAGCTCTCCGGGACTAGCGACTACAAGGGGGGAGACCCAGTACTTC.

This chain joins TRBV5-4 and TRBJ1-2; D is possibly TRBD1 (5 bases). The germline V gene has CDR1 SGHNT and CDR2 YYREEE (reference sequence). CDR3 length equals 12 residues. V was pared by 0 bases and J by 6 bases, with 6 bases between. CDR3 amino acids: CASSLEGDGYTF. The CDR3 bases are TGTGCCAGCAGCTTGGAAGGGGATGGCTACACCTTC.

The rearrangement joins TRBV7-3 to TRBJ2-2, with D possibly matching TRBD2 (5 bases). Looked up from germline, CDR1 is SGHTA and CDR2 is FQGTGA. V was pared by 2 bases and J by 6 bases, with 16 bases between. CDR3 length: 16 residues. This CDR3 reads CASSLYPGLMAGELFF. The CDR3 nucleotides are TGTGCCAGCAGCTTATACCCGGGATTGATGGCCGGGGAGCTGTTTTTT.